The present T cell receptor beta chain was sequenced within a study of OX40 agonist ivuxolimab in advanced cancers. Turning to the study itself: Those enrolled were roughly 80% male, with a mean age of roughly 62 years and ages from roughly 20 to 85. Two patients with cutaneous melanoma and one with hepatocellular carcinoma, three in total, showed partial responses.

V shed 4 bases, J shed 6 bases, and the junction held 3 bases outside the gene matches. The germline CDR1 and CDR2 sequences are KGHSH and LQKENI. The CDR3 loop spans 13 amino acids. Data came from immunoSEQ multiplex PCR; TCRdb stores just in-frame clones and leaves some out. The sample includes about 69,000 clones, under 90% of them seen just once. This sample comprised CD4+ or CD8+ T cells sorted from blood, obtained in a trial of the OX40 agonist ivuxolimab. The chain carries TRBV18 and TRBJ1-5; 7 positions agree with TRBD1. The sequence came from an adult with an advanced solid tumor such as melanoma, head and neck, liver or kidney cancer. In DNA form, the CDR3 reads TGTGCCAGCTCACTGACAGGGACTCAGCCCCAGCATTTT. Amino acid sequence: CASSLTGTQPQHF.